These 19 T cell receptor beta chains were all obtained from the same sample, sequenced in a study of blood T cell repertoires in COVID-19. Assay used: immunoSEQ multiplex PCR; TCRdb lists only in-frame clones, some missing. The sample lists 90,000 to 130,000 clones, less than 85% occurring once. Sequenced input: peripheral blood. The receptors derive from a woman older than 75 with acute or convalescent COVID-19.

V is TRBV7-2 and J is TRBJ2-1, with 11 bases aligning to TRBD2. V lost 1 base, J lost 9 bases, and 8 bases stayed unmatched. This CDR3 is built from 16 residues. Germline lookup yields CDR1 SGHTA and CDR2 FQGNSA. CDR3 in amino acids: CASSLVGTSGQGEQFF. As DNA, the CDR3 is TGTGCCAGCAGCTTAGTAGGGACTAGCGGACAGGGTGAGCAGTTCTTC.

The rearrangement joins TRBV3-1 (or the pseudogene TRBV3-2) to TRBJ2-5; 13 bases fit TRBD2. CDR3 length equals 15 residues. CDR1 and CDR2 from the germline V gene are LGHDT and YNNKEL (reference sequence). Trimming took 1 base from V and 5 from J; bases not matched to a gene: 1. The CDR3 region has the DNA TGTGCCAGCAGCCAAGGACTAGCGGGGGGTGAGACCCAGTACTTC. Amino acid sequence: CASSQGLAGGETQYF.

This chain links TRBV5-1 with TRBJ2-7; 14 bases are shared with TRBD2. With V trimmed by 4 bases and J by 7 bases, 7 bases remained unmatched. Germline CDR1 is SGHRS and CDR2 is YFSETQ. This CDR3 has 15 residues. The CDR3 DNA reads as TGCGCCAGCAGCCTAACGGGACTAGCGGGAGATGAGCAGTACTTC. The encoded protein is CASSLTGLAGDEQYF.

This clone was seen a single time. The chain recombines TRBV19 with TRBJ2-1; 8 bases align to TRBD1. Looked up from germline, CDR1 is LNHDA and CDR2 is SQIVND (reference sequence). The CDR3 is 11 amino acids. Germline trimming cut 6 bases from V and 10 bases from J; bases unmatched to any gene: 2. Here the CDR3 reads CASRNRGEQFF. The CDR3 bases are TGTGCCAGTAGAAACAGGGGGGAGCAGTTCTTC.

The chain uses TRBV27 and TRBJ1-5, with D possibly matching TRBD1 (6 bases). From germline, CDR1 is MNHEY and CDR2 SMNVEV (reference sequence). Trimming stripped 5 bases from V and 4 bases from J, with 12 bases between. The CDR3 is 14 amino acids. The CDR3 DNA reads TGTGCCAGCAGTCACGGACAGCCAAATCAGCCCCAGCATTTT. This translates into CASSHGQPNQPQHF.

The rearrangement links TRBV19 to TRBJ1-6, with 8 nucleotides matching TRBD1. Germline values: CDR1 LNHDA, CDR2 SQIVND (reference sequence). There are 14 residues in the CDR3. Trimming at V came to 3 bases and at J to 9 bases, leaving 4 bases not matched to a gene. This CDR3 reads CASSIGQGGSPLHF. CDR3 bases: TGTGCCAGTAGTATCGGACAGGGTGGTTCACCCCTCCACTTT.

The sample holds one count of this clone. V usage is TRBV6-6 and J usage is TRBJ1-1, with D possibly being TRBD1 (6 bases). This CDR3 has 16 amino acids. The V gene lost 0 bases and the J gene lost 4 bases, with 15 bases spanning the gap. Germline V CDR1 and CDR2: MNHNY, SVGAGI (reference sequence). The CDR3 loop reads CASSYSQYRGSTEAFF. The CDR3 DNA reads TGTGCCAGCAGTTACTCTCAATATAGGGGGTCCACTGAAGCTTTCTTT.

CDR3 bases: TGTGCCAGCAGCCCAAGACAGGTCTCTGGAAACACCATATATTTT. Translating gives CASSPRQVSGNTIYF. V is TRBV9 and J is TRBJ1-3; D perhaps matches TRBD1 (6 bases). The CDR3 loop spans 15 amino acids. Per the germline V gene, CDR1 is SGDLS and CDR2 is YYNGEE. Trimming took off 4 bases at V and 0 bases at J, with 11 bases between the two ends.

The CDR3 DNA follows: TGTGCCACCCTAGCGGGACGGCCCACAGATACGCAGTATTTT. This sequence encodes CATLAGRPTDTQYF. The rearrangement joins TRBV15 to TRBJ2-3; 9 positions match TRBD2. The junction had 5 bases not matched to a gene; V was cut back by 8 bases and J by 2 bases. The CDR3 has 14 residues. Germline V gene lookup returns CDR1 LNHNV and CDR2 YYDKDF (reference sequence).

This clone was observed a handful of times. The chain joins TRBV23-1 to TRBJ1-5; unclear D gene. TRBV23-1 has ORF status, its function being uncertain. The CDR3 loop spans 15 amino acids. The V end lost 5 bases, the J end lost 8 bases, and 19 bases lay between the germline ends. CDR3 sequence reads: CASSWSLARAEPQHF. Here the CDR3 DNA reads TGCGCCAGCAGTTGGTCTTTGGCGCGGGCGGAGCCCCAGCATTTT.

This clone has ten or more counts. V gene TRBV7-9 combines with J gene TRBJ1-5, with a tentative D call TRBD1 (5 bases). V dropped 4 bases and J dropped 9 bases, with 16 bases sitting between them. Germline-derived CDR1 and CDR2 are SEHNR and FQNEAQ (reference sequence). The CDR3 contains 14 residues. DNA for the CDR3: TGTGCCAGCAGCTCGACAGCGACGCTGTCGCCCCAGCATTTT. Amino acids: CASSSTATLSPQHF.

A few counts support this clone. DNA for the CDR3: TGTGCCAGCAGCCCCCTGGGGGGGGGAGAGCAGTACTTC. Translating it yields CASSPLGGGEQYF. The V call is TRBV12-3 or TRBV12-4, the J call TRBJ2-7, with 7 bases aligning to TRBD2. V lost 6 bases to trimming and J lost 7 bases; unmatched junction nucleotides: 9. This CDR3 is built from 13 residues.

The rearrangement joins TRBV5-1 to TRBJ1-1; no definite D call. Germline V gene sequence: CDR1 SGHRS, CDR2 YFSETQ. The germline V and J ends were trimmed by 4 bases and 1 base, with 11 bases remaining between them. This CDR3 spans 14 amino acids. CDR3 coding DNA: TGCGCCAGCAGCCCGTGGACTGAGAACACTGAAGCTTTCTTT. It specifies CASSPWTENTEAFF.

The chain links TRBV6-5 to TRBJ1-5; D is perhaps TRBD1 (5 bases). The CDR3 extends over 16 amino acids. Trimming took 2 bases from V and 2 from J, leaving 13 bases between them. Germline values: CDR1 MNHEY, CDR2 SVGAGI. The DNA of the CDR3 is TGTGCCAGCAGTTACGCTGCCGGGGGTGGCAATCAGCCCCAGCATTTT. It is translated as CASSYAAGGGNQPQHF.

The genes are TRBV28 and TRBJ1-5, with TRBD1 matching 7 bases. Germline V gene lookup returns CDR1 MDHEN and CDR2 SYDVKM. This CDR3 spans 14 amino acids. V shed 6 bases, J shed 7 bases, and the junction held 9 bases outside the gene matches. CDR3: CASSPLSGGQPQHF. CDR3 sequence (DNA): TGTGCCAGCAGCCCTCTCTCAGGGGGGCAGCCCCAGCATTTT.

V and J are TRBV20-1 and TRBJ1-1; D gene ambiguous. Germline CDR1 and CDR2: DFQATT and SNEGSKA (reference sequence). This CDR3 contains 10 residues. Trimming removed 3 bases from V and 8 bases from J, with 7 bases in between. The CDR3 reads CSASGQEAFF. The CDR3 nucleotides are TGCAGTGCTAGTGGCCAGGAAGCTTTCTTT.

This chain uses TRBV7-3 with TRBJ2-2; D is possibly TRBD1 (6 bases). CDR3 length: 14 residues. V was shortened by 5 bases and J by 4 bases, with 11 bases between the two germline ends. Germline assignment: CDR1 SGHTA and CDR2 FQGTGA. DNA for the CDR3: TGTGCCAGCAGCCTGGACAGAGTCACCGGGGAGCTGTTTTTT. This gives the protein CASSLDRVTGELFF.

This sequence joins TRBV19 and TRBJ1-1; tentative D call: TRBD1 (5 bases). With 7 bases removed from V and 10 bases from J, the gap between germline ends came to 16 bases. The CDR3 has 12 residues. CDR1 is LNHDA and CDR2 is SQIVND in the germline V gene (reference sequence). The CDR3, as DNA: TGTGCCAGTAAATTAGGGGAGGAGAGAGCTTTCTTT. It translates to CASKLGEERAFF.

About this clone itself: A much larger clone lies a single base off, so this may be a read error. The chain uses TRBV7-8 and TRBJ1-1, with a tentative D call TRBD1 (5 bases). The length of the CDR3 is 13 residues. Trimming cost V 3 bases and J 0 bases, with 5 bases left between them. CDR1 SGHVS and CDR2 FQNEAQ come from the germline V gene. As DNA, the CDR3 is TGTGCCAGCAGCTTGACAGTGAACACTGAAGCTTTCTTT. It encodes CASSLTVNTEAFF.